The 8 T cell receptor beta chains presented below share a single source sample, sequenced in a study of blood T cell repertoires in COVID-19. Some clones are missing from TCRdb's copy, which holds only in-frame ones; the method was immunoSEQ multiplex PCR. The sample records around 330,000 clones, roughly nine tenths being singletons. Sequencing input: PBMCs or T cells enriched from blood (not recorded which). Receptor source: a man between 60 and 75 years old who had recovered from COVID-19.

The chain links TRBV18 to TRBJ2-3, with TRBD2 identical over 8 bases. The germline CDR1 and CDR2 sequences are KGHSH and LQKENI. CDR3 length: 17 residues. Losses at the gene ends were 3 bases for V and 2 bases for J; bases not matched to a gene: 10. CDR3 residues: CASSPNAAGVLTDTQYF. For the CDR3, the DNA is TGTGCCAGCTCACCGAATGCAGCGGGGGTGCTCACAGATACGCAGTATTTT.

The chain joins TRBV2 to TRBJ1-1, with D maybe TRBD1 (5 bases). V shed 6 bases and J shed 4 bases, with 18 bases lying between them. Germline V lookup: CDR1 SNHLY, CDR2 FYNNEI. The CDR3 has 15 residues. The DNA of the CDR3 is TGTGCCAGCAGCGGGACCGGTAGGGGAGGCACTGAAGCTTTCTTT. Amino acid sequence: CASSGTGRGGTEAFF.

The V and J genes are TRBV27 and TRBJ2-2; D is unresolved. The CDR3 has 16 amino acids. Germline CDR1 and CDR2: MNHEY and SMNVEV (reference sequence). V was shortened by 2 bases and J by 0 bases, with 10 bases between the two germline ends. As DNA, the CDR3 is TGTGCCAGCAGTTTAACCTGGGCCGCGAACACCGGGGAGCTGTTTTTT. The encoded protein is CASSLTWAANTGELFF.

This sequence joins TRBV7-2 and TRBJ1-1; D not resolved. The CDR3 is 12 residues long. Germline values: CDR1 SGHTA, CDR2 FQGNSA. Deletions cut 0 bases from V and 10 bases from J, with 9 bases between. In nucleotides, the CDR3 is TGTGCCAGCAGCTTAGCCTACGGTATAGCTTTCTTT. This codes for CASSLAYGIAFF.

The CDR3 sequence: CASSTWTGSTDTQYF. CDR3 nucleotide sequence: TGTGCCAGCAGCACCTGGACAGGAAGCACAGATACGCAGTATTTT. The rearrangement joins TRBV11-3 to TRBJ2-3, with 7 bases identical to TRBD1. The V gene's germline CDR1 is SGHNT and CDR2 YENEEA. With 5 bases clipped from V and 0 bases from J, the junction kept 5 bases outside the gene matches. The CDR3 totals 15 residues.

The chain recombines TRBV19 with TRBJ1-4, with D possibly TRBD1 on 6 matching bases. Germline CDR1 and CDR2: LNHDA and SQIVND (reference sequence). The CDR3 extends over 14 amino acids. Deletions cut 3 bases from V and 6 bases from J, with 11 bases between. CDR3 amino acids: CASSMSGVDEKLFF. The DNA for the CDR3 is TGTGCCAGTAGTATGTCAGGGGTAGATGAAAAACTGTTTTTT.

The chain carries TRBV19 and TRBJ2-1, with D possibly TRBD1 on 6 matching bases. Germline lookup yields CDR1 LNHDA and CDR2 SQIVND (reference sequence). The CDR3 is 15 residues long. The V end was cut by 6 bases, the J end by 8 bases, with 20 bases between. The CDR3: CASRPPGQKIDEQFF. The CDR3 coding sequence is TGTGCCAGTAGACCACCGGGACAAAAGATCGATGAGCAGTTCTTC.

As DNA, the CDR3 is TGTGCCACCAGTGATAGGGGAAACACCGGGGAGCTGTTTTTT. It specifies CATSDRGNTGELFF. The rearrangement links TRBV24-1 to TRBJ2-2; D may be TRBD1 (5 bases). Germline V lookup: CDR1 KGHDR, CDR2 SFDVKD. Trimming pared 3 bases from V and 2 bases from J, leaving 6 bases between. The CDR3 consists of 14 residues.